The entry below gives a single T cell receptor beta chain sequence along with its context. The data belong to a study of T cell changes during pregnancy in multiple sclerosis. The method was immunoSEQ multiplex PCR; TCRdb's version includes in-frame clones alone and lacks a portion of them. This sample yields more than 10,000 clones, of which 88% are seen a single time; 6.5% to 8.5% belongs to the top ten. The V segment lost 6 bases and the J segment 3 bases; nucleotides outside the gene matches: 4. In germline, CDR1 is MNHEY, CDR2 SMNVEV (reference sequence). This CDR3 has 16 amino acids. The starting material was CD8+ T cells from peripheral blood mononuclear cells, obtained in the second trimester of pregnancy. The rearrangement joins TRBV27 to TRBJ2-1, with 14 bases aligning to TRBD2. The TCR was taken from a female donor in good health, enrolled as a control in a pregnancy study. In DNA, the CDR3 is TGTGCCAGCAGGGGACTAGCGGGAGTTAACTACAATGAGCAGTTCTTC. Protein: CASRGLAGVNYNEQFF.